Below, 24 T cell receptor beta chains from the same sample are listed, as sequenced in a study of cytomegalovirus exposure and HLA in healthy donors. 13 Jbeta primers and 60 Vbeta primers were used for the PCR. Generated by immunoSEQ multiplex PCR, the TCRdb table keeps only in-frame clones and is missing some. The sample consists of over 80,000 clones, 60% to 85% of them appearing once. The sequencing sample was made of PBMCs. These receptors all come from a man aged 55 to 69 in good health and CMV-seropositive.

In nucleotides, the CDR3 is TGTGCCAGTAGGGTCACAGCCTCCTACAATGAGCAGTTCTTC. Translation: CASRVTASYNEQFF. The chain recombines TRBV19 with TRBJ2-1; D is unresolved. The V and J ends lost 6 bases and 0 bases respectively, with 9 bases between them. Per the germline V gene, CDR1 is LNHDA and CDR2 is SQIVND (reference sequence). This CDR3 spans 14 amino acids.

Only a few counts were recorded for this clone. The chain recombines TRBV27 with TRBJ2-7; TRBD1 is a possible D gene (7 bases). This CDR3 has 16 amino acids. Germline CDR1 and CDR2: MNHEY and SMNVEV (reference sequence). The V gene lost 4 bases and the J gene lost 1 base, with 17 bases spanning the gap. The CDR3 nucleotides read TGTGCCAGCAGTTCTGGCGGGACAGCCGGATCCTACGAGCAGTACTTC. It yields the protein CASSSGGTAGSYEQYF.

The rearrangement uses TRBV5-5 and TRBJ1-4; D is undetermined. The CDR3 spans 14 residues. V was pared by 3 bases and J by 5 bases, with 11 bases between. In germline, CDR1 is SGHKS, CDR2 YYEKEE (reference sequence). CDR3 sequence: CASSWLEMNEKLFF. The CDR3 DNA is TGTGCCAGCAGCTGGTTGGAGATGAATGAAAAACTGTTTTTT.

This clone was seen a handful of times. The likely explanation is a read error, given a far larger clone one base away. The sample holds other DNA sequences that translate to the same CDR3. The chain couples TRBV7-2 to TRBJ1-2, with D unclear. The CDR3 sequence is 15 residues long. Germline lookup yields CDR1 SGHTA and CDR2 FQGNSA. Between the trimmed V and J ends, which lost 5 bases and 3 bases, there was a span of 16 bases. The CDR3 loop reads CASSQDGSRDYGYTF. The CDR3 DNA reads TGTGCCAGCAGCCAAGATGGAAGTCGGGACTATGGCTACACCTTC.

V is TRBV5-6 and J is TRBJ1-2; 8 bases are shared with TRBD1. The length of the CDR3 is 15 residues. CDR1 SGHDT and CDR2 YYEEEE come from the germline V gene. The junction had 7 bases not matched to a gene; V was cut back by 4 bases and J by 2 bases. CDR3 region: CASSPPGQANYGYTF. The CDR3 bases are TGTGCCAGCAGCCCTCCGGGACAGGCGAACTATGGCTACACCTTC.

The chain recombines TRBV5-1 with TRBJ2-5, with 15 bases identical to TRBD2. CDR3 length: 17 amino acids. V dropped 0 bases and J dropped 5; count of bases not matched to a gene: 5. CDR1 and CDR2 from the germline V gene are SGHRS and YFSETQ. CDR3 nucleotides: TGCGCCAGCAGCTTGGGGACTAGCGGGGGGGGTTTGGAGACCCAGTACTTC. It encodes CASSLGTSGGGLETQYF.

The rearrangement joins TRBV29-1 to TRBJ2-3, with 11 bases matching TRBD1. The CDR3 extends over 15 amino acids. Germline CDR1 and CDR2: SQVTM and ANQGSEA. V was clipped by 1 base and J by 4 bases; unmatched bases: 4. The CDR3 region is CSVEAGTGGADTQYF. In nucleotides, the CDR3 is TGCAGCGTTGAAGCAGGGACAGGGGGGGCAGATACGCAGTATTTT.

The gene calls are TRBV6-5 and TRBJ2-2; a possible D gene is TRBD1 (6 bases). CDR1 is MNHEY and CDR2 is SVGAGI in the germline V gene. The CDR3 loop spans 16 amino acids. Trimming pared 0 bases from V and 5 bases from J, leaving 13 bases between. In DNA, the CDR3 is TGTGCCAGCAGTTACTCAGGGGGTCTACCAACCGGGGAGCTGTTTTTT. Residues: CASSYSGGLPTGELFF.

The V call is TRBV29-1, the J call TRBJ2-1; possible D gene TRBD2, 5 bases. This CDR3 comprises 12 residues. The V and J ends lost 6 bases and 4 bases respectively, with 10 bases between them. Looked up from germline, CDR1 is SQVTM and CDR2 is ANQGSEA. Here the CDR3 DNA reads TGCAGCGTGAGGGTCCGGTACAATGAGCAGTTCTTC. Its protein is CSVRVRYNEQFF.

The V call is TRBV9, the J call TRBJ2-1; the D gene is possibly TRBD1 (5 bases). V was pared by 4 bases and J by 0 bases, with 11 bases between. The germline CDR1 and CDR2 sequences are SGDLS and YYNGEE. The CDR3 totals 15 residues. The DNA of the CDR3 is TGTGCCAGCAGCTTGGACACCAGCTCCTACAATGAGCAGTTCTTC. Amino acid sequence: CASSLDTSSYNEQFF.

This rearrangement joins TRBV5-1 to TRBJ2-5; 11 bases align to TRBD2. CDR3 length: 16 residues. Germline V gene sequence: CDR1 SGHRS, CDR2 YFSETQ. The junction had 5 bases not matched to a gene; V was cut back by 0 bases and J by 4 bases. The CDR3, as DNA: TGCGCCAGCAGCTTGGAAACTAGCGGGGGCGGAGAGACCCAGTACTTC. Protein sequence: CASSLETSGGGETQYF.

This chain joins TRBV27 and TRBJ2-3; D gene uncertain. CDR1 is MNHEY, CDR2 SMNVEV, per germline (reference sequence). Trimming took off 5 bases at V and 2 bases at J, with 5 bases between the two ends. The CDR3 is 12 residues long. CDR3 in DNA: TGTGCCAGCAGTCCTCCCACAGATACGCAGTATTTT. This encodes CASSPPTDTQYF.

The CDR3 DNA reads as TGTGCCAGCAGGGGAGCAGTGACACTACAAGAGACCCAGTACTTC. Translated: CASRGAVTLQETQYF. V usage is TRBV2 and J usage is TRBJ2-5; a possible D gene is TRBD2 (5 bases). The CDR3 spans 15 residues. Trimming pared 6 bases from V and 2 bases from J, leaving 16 bases between. CDR1 and CDR2 from the germline V gene are SNHLY and FYNNEI. The full variable domain, in which reference TRBV2 and TRBJ2-5 provide the parts outside the CDR3, is EPEVTQTPSHQVTQMGQEVILRCVPISNHLYFYWYRQILGQKVEFLVSFYNNEISEKSEIFDDQFSVERPDGSNFTLKIRSTKLEDSAMYFCASRGAVTLQETQYFGPGTRLLVL.

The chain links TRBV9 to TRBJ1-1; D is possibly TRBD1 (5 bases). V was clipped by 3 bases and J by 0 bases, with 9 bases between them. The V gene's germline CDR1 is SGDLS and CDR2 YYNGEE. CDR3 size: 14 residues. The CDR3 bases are TGTGCCAGCAGCGGACAGAAAATGAACACTGAAGCTTTCTTT. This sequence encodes CASSGQKMNTEAFF. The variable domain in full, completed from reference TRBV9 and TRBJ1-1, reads DSGVTQTPKHLITATGQRVTLRCSPRSGDLSVYWYQQSLDQGLQFLIQYYNGEERAKGNILERFSAQQFPDLHSELNLSSLELGDSALYFCASSGQKMNTEAFFGQGTRLTVV.

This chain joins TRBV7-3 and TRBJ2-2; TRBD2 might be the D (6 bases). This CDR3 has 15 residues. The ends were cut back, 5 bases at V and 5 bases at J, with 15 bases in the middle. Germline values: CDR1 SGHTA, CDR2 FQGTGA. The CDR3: CASSPAQGRTGELFF. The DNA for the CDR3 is TGTGCCAGCAGCCCCGCGCAAGGGAGGACCGGGGAGCTGTTTTTT. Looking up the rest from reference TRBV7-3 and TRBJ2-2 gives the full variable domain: GAGVSQTPSNKVTEKGKYVELRCDPISGHTALYWYRQSLGQGPEFLIYFQGTGAADDSGLPNDRFFAVRPEGSVSTLKIQRTERGDSAVYLCASSPAQGRTGELFFGEGSRLTVL.

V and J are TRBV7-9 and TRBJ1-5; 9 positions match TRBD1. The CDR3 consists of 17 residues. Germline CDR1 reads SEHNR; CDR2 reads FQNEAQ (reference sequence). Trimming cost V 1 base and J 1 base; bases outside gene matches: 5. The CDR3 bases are TGTGCCAGCAGCTTAGGAGGGACAGGGAGGAGCAATCAGCCCCAGCATTTT. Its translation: CASSLGGTGRSNQPQHF.

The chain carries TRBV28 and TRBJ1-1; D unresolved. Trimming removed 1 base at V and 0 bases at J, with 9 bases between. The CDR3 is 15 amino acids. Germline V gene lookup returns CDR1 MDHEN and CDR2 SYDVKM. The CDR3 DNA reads TGTGCCAGCAGTTTATCCTGGCCAATGAACACTGAAGCTTTCTTT. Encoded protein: CASSLSWPMNTEAFF.

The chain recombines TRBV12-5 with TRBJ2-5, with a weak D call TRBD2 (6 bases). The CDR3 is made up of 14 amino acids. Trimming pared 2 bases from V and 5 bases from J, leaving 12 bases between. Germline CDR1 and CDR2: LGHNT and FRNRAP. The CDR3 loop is CASGLSPGRETQYF. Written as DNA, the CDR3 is TGTGCTAGTGGTTTGTCTCCGGGGAGGGAGACCCAGTACTTC.

The CDR3 coding sequence is TGTGCCAGCAGCCAAGAAATCCGGGACAGGGGTATCAATGGCTACACCTTC. This translates into CASSQEIRDRGINGYTF. This sequence joins TRBV4-2 and TRBJ1-2, with 10 nucleotides matching TRBD1. V shed 0 bases, J shed 6 bases, and the junction held 10 bases outside the gene matches. In germline, CDR1 is LGHNA, CDR2 YNFKEQ. The CDR3 has 17 residues.

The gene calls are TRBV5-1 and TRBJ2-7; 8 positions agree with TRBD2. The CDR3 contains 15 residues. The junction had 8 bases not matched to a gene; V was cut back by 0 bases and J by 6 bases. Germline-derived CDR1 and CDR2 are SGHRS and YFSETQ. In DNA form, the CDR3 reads TGCGCCAGCAGCTTGGACGGGAGGGGCTTGGGCGAGCAGTACTTC. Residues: CASSLDGRGLGEQYF.

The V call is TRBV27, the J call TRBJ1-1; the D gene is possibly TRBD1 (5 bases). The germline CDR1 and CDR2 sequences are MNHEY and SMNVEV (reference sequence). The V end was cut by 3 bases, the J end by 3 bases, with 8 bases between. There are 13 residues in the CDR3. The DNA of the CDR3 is TGTGCCAGCAGTTTGGGGCGATACACTGAAGCTTTCTTT. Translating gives CASSLGRYTEAFF.

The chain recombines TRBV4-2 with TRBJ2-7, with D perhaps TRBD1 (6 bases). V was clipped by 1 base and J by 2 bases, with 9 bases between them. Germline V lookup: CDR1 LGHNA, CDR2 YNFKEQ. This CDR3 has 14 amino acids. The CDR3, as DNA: TGTGCCAGCAGCCAAGCAGGGGCGGCCTACGAGCAGTACTTC. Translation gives CASSQAGAAYEQYF.

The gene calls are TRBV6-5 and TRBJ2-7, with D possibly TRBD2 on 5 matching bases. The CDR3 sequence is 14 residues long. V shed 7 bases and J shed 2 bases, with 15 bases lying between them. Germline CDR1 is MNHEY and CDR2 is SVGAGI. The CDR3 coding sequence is TGTGCCAGCAAAGGCGACGGCGGGCCCTACGAGCAGTACTTC. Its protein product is CASKGDGGPYEQYF.

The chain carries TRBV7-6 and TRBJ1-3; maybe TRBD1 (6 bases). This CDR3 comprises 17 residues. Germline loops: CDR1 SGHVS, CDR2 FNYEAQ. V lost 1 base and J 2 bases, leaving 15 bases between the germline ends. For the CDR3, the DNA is TGTGCCAGCAGCTTAGTGCCCGGACAGCGGACTGGAAACACCATATATTTT. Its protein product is CASSLVPGQRTGNTIYF.